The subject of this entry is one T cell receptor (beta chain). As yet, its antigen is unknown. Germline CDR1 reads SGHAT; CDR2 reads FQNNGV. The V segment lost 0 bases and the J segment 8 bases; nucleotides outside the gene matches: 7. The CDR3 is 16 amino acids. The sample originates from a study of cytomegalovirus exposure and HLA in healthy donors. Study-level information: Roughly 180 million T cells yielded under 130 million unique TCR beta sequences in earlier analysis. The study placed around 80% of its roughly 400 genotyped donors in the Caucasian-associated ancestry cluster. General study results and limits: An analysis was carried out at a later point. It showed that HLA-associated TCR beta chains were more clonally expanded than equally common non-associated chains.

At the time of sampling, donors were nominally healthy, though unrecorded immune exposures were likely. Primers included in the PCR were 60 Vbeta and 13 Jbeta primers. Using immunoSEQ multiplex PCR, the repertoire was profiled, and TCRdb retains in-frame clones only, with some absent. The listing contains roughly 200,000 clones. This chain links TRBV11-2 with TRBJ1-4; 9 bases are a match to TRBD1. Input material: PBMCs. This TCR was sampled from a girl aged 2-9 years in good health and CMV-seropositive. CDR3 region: CASSLDEGQGWEKLFF. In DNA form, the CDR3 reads TGTGCCAGCAGCTTAGACGAGGGACAGGGTTGGGAAAAACTGTTTTTT.